This is a list of T cell receptor beta chains from one sample in a study of OX40 agonist ivuxolimab in advanced cancers. TCRdb's copy holds only in-frame clones and misses some; the assay was immunoSEQ multiplex PCR. The table includes 65,000 to 85,000 clones, roughly 86% detected once. Sequences were derived from CD4+ or CD8+ T cells sorted from blood, sampled in a trial of the OX40 agonist ivuxolimab. The receptors derive from an adult with an advanced solid tumor such as melanoma, head and neck, liver or kidney cancer. CDR3s include the opening cysteine and the closing phenylalanine or tryptophan. A D gene is named only where the DNA matches it firmly. Clone size is not always given. Where it is, it says once, few, many or a class for expanded clones.

TRBV7-9	TRBJ2-1	NA	TRBD2	TGTGCCAGCAGCTTATATGCGCGGGGGGGCGATGAGCAGTTCTTC	CASSLYARGGDEQFF
TRBV5-4	TRBJ2-1	NA	NA	TGTGCCAGCAGCTTGGGACAAACGGGGGTAGAGCAGTTCTTC	CASSLGQTGVEQFF
TRBV18	TRBJ2-7	NA	NA	TGTGCCAGCTCACAATTGCCATGGGTCTACGAGCAGTACTTC	CASSQLPWVYEQYF
TRBV29-1	TRBJ2-3	NA	NA	TGCAGCGTTGCTCGGGGGGCGGGGGCCACAGATACGCAGTATTTT	CSVARGAGATDTQYF
TRBV25-1	TRBJ1-2	NA	NA	TGTGCCAGCAGTCCAACAGGGATCAGGGTGGGTCCCACCTTC	CASSPTGIRVGPTF
TRBV18	TRBJ1-1	NA	NA	TGTGCCAGCTCACCACCGGCAGGGAGGAACACTGAAGCTTTCTTT	CASSPPAGRNTEAFF
TRBV6-5	TRBJ2-5	NA	NA	TGTGCCAGCAGCCGAACGGGGTTAATCCCGTACTTC	CASSRTGLIPYF
TRBV2	TRBJ2-1	NA	NA	TGTGCCAGCAGTGGGGGGTGGTCTCACAATGAGCAGTTCTTC	CASSGGWSHNEQFF
TRBV11-3	TRBJ2-5	NA	TRBD2	TGTGCCAGCAGCCGGACGGGAGGTATGGAGACCCAGTACTTC	CASSRTGGMETQYF
TRBV6-1	TRBJ1-1	NA	NA	TGTGCCAGCGCTATTAGCCGGGGCCACACTGAAGCTTTCTTT	CASAISRGHTEAFF
TRBV5-1	TRBJ1-1	NA	TRBD1	TGCGCCAGCAGCAGGGACAGCTGGGGTGTCACTGAAGCTTTCTTT	CASSRDSWGVTEAFF
TRBV28	TRBJ2-5	NA	TRBD2	TGTGCCAGCGGGTCTAGCGGGACGTTAGAGACCCAGTACTTC	CASGSSGTLETQYF
TRBV28	TRBJ1-4	once	TRBD1	TGTGCCAGCAGTAAACCGGGACAGGGTCAGGAAAAACTGTTTTTT	CASSKPGQGQEKLFF
TRBV10-3	TRBJ2-1	NA	TRBD2	TGTGCCATCAGCCCGGGACTAGCGGGGGCGTATGAGCAGTTCTTC	CAISPGLAGAYEQFF
TRBV12-5	TRBJ1-2	NA	NA	TGTGCTAGTGGTTTAGGGGAGAGTCGTGGCTACACCTTC	CASGLGESRGYTF
TRBV5-4	TRBJ1-3	NA	NA	TGTGCCAGCAGCTCCGGGCCCCGGAGGCCTGGAAACACCATATATTTT	CASSSGPRRPGNTIYF
TRBV10-3	TRBJ2-7	few	TRBD1	TGTGCCATCAGCAGACAGGGTCCGGACGAGCAGTACTTC	CAISRQGPDEQYF
TRBV18	TRBJ2-7	NA	NA	TGTGCCAGCTCACCGGGTCATGGATACGAGCAGTACTTC	CASSPGHGYEQYF
TRBV28	TRBJ2-2	once	NA	TGTGCCAGCAGTTTTCATGTGAGTCCCGGGGAGCTGTTTTTT	CASSFHVSPGELFF
TRBV6-1	TRBJ1-2	NA	NA	TGTGCCAGCAGTGAACACCGCTTTGATGGCTACACCTTC	CASSEHRFDGYTF
TRBV28	TRBJ2-7	NA	TRBD2	TGTGCCAGCAGTTCCCCTAGCGGGTCCACCTACGAGCAGTACTTC	CASSSPSGSTYEQYF
TRBV6-6	TRBJ1-2	NA	NA	TGTGCCAGCCGGGGGACTGGCTACACCTTC	CASRGTGYTF
TRBV11-2	TRBJ1-2	NA	NA	TGTGCCAGCAGCTTAGAACAGGGAATTGGCTACACCTTC	CASSLEQGIGYTF
TRBV10-1	TRBJ2-7	NA	NA	TGCGCCAGCAGTGAGGGGGGAGCCAGGGGCGAGCAGTACTTC	CASSEGGARGEQYF
TRBV7-8	TRBJ1-5	NA	NA	TGTGCCAGCAGCTTGGAGCTCTCCCGGGGGCCCCAGCATTTT	CASSLELSRGPQHF
TRBV6-5	TRBJ2-7	NA	NA	TGTGCCAGCAGCCTGGCCAGGGGGGTCTCCTACGAGCAGTACTTC	CASSLARGVSYEQYF
TRBV7-6	TRBJ2-1	NA	NA	TGTGCCAGCAGCTTAGCGGCTTCCACCTACAATGAGCAGTTCTTC	CASSLAASTYNEQFF
TRBV7-2	TRBJ1-1	NA	NA	TGTGCCAGCAGCCCTAGGAATCCGGACAAGGCTTTCTTT	CASSPRNPDKAFF
TRBV9	TRBJ2-2	once	NA	TGTGCCAGCAGCGTAGAGGGGGCCGGGGAGCTGTTTTTT	CASSVEGAGELFF
TRBV7-3	TRBJ2-1	NA	NA	TGTGCCAGCAGCTCAACAGGGGGGAGTAGCGGGGACAATGAGCAGTTCTTC	CASSSTGGSSGDNEQFF
TRBV30	TRBJ2-7	few	NA	TGTGCCTGGAGTCGTAGCGACTACGAGCAGTACTTC	CAWSRSDYEQYF
TRBV14	TRBJ2-1	NA	TRBD1	TGTGCCAGCAGCCAAGGCCCCCTTGGGAGACAGGGGGCGAAGAATGAGCAGTTCTTC	CASSQGPLGRQGAKNEQFF
TRBV2	TRBJ1-2	NA	NA	TGTGCCAGCAGTGAATCGGTGGAGGGCTACACCTTC	CASSESVEGYTF
TRBV29-1	TRBJ1-5	NA	NA	TGCAGCGTTGAAGGGGATAGCAATCAGCCCCAGCATTTT	CSVEGDSNQPQHF
TRBV6-5	TRBJ1-1	NA	NA	TGTGCCAGCAGTCCAAGGAGGATGACTGAAGCTTTCTTT	CASSPRRMTEAFF
TRBV6-1	TRBJ2-7	NA	NA	TGTGCCAGCAGTGAACAGACTGGATACGAGCAGTACTTC	CASSEQTGYEQYF
TRBV7-2	TRBJ1-2	NA	NA	TGTGCCAGCAGACCTCTAGGGGCTGGCTACACCTTC	CASRPLGAGYTF
TRBV4-1	TRBJ1-2	few	NA	TGCGCCAGCAGGGTAACCCTTACCTCCTATGGCTACACCTTC	CASRVTLTSYGYTF
TRBV5-4	TRBJ2-7	NA	TRBD2	TGTGCCAGCAGCTTGGCTTCGAGCGGGAACTCCTACGAGCAGTACTTC	CASSLASSGNSYEQYF
TRBV5-1	TRBJ2-1	NA	TRBD2	TGCGCCAGCAGCTTACCGACTAGCGGGAGTAGTAATGAGCAGTTCTTC	CASSLPTSGSSNEQFF
TRBV7-8	TRBJ2-1	NA	NA	TGTGCCAGCAGCCGACCTCTAGCCAACTCCTACAATGAGCAGTTCTTC	CASSRPLANSYNEQFF
TRBV5-8	TRBJ2-1	NA	NA	TGTGCCAGCAGCTTACGGGGGGCCTCCTACAATGAGCAGTTCTTC	CASSLRGASYNEQFF